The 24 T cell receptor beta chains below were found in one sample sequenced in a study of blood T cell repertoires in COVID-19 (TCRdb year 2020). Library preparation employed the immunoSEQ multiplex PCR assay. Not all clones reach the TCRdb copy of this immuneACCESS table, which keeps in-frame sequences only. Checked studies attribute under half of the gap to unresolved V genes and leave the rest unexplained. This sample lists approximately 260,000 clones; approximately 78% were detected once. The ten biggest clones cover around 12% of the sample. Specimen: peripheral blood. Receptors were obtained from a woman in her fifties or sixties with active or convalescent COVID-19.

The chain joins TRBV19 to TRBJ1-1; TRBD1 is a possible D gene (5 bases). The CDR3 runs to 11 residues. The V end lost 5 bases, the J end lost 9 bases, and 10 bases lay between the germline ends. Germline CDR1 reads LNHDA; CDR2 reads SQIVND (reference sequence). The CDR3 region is CASSSWTQAFF. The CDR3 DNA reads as TGTGCCAGTAGTTCCTGGACACAAGCTTTCTTT. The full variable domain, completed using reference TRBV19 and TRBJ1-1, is DGGITQSPKYLFRKEGQNVTLSCEQNLNHDAMYWYRQDPGQGLRLIYYSQIVNDFQKGDIAEGYSVSREKKESFPLTVTSAQKNPTAFYLCASSSWTQAFFGQGTRLTVV.

The CDR3 DNA sequence: TGCGCCAGCAGCTTCTCGGGACAGGGGATTATCAATGAGCAGTTCTTC. Protein sequence: CASSFSGQGIINEQFF. The chain has TRBV5-1 and TRBJ2-1; 10 bases agree with TRBD1. From germline, CDR1 is SGHRS and CDR2 YFSETQ. V shed 2 bases, J shed 6 bases, and the junction held 8 bases outside the gene matches. The CDR3 spans 16 residues.

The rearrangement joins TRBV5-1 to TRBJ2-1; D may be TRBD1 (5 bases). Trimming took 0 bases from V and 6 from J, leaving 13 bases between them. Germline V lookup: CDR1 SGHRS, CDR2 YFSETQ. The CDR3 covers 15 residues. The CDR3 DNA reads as TGCGCCAGCAGCTTGGTGCAGGGTGAAGGCAATGAGCAGTTCTTC. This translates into CASSLVQGEGNEQFF. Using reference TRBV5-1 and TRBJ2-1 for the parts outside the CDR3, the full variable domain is KAGVTQTPRYLIKTRGQQVTLSCSPISGHRSVSWYQQTPGQGLQFLFEYFSETQRNKGNFPGRFSGRQFSNSRSEMNVSTLELGDSALYLCASSLVQGEGNEQFFGPGTRLTVL.

The DNA of the CDR3 is TGTGCCAGCAGCTCCATACAGGGGGCGAGGACTGAAGCTTTCTTT. Protein: CASSSIQGARTEAFF. The V gene is TRBV7-2, the J gene TRBJ1-1, with TRBD1 identical over 9 bases. The CDR3 loop spans 15 amino acids. In germline, CDR1 is SGHTA, CDR2 FQGNSA. V lost 4 bases and J lost 5; bases outside the gene matches: 8.

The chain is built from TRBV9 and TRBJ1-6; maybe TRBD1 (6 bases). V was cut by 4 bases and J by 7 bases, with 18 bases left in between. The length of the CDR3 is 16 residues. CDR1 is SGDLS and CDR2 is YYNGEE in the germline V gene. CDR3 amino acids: CASSPHLGQGNSPLHF. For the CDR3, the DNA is TGTGCCAGCAGCCCGCACCTTGGGCAGGGGAATTCACCCCTCCACTTT.

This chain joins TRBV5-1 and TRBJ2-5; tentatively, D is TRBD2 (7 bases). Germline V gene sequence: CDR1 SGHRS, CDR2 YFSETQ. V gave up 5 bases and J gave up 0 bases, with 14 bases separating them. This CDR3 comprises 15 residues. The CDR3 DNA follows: TGCGCCAGCAGTCCCACGGGGGGCTACCAAGAGACCCAGTACTTC. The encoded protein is CASSPTGGYQETQYF.

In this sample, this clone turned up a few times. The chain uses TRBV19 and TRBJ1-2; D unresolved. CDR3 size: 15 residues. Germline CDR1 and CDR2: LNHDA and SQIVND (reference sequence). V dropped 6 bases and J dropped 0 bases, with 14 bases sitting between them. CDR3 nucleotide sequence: TGTGCCAGTAGCCCCTCTTACGGGACTAACTATGGCTACACCTTC. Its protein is CASSPSYGTNYGYTF.

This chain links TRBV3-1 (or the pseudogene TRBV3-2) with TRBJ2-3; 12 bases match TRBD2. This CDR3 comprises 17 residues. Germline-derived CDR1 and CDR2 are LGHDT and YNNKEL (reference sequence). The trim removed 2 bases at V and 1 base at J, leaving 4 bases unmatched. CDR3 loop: CASSQSPSGGGTDTQYF. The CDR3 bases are TGTGCCAGCAGCCAATCCCCTAGCGGGGGGGGCACAGATACGCAGTATTTT.

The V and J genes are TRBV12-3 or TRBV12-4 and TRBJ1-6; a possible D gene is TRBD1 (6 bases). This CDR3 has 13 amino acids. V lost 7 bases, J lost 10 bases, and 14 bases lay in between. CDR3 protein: CASINPGGSPLHF. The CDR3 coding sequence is TGTGCCAGCATCAACCCGGGGGGCTCACCCCTCCACTTT.

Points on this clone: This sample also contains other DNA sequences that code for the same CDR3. The CDR3 DNA sequence: TGCGCCAGCAGCTTGAGGCTAGCGGGATCCTACGAGCAGTACTTC. Protein sequence: CASSLRLAGSYEQYF. The chain uses TRBV5-1 and TRBJ2-7, with 9 bases lining up with TRBD2. This CDR3 comprises 15 residues. The germline V gene has CDR1 SGHRS and CDR2 YFSETQ. V shed 1 base, J shed 1 base, and the junction held 3 bases outside the gene matches.

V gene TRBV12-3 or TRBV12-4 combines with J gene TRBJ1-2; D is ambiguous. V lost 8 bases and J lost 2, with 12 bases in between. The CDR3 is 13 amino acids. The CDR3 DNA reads TGTGCCAGCGGGGAGCGGCAGAACTATGGCTACACCTTC. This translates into CASGERQNYGYTF.

The DNA for the CDR3 is TGTGCCAGCAGTTTATCGGACAGTACCCAGTACTTC. Its translation is CASSLSDSTQYF. J is TRBJ2-5 and V is TRBV12-3 or TRBV12-4, with D perhaps matching TRBD1 (6 bases). V lost 2 bases to trimming and J lost 8 bases, with 9 bases between them. The CDR3 contains 12 residues.

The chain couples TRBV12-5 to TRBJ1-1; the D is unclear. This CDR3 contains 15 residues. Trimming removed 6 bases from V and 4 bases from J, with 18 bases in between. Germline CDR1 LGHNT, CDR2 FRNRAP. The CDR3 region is CASGLRRALGTEAFF. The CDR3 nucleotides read TGTGCTAGTGGCCTGAGGAGGGCTTTGGGCACTGAAGCTTTCTTT.

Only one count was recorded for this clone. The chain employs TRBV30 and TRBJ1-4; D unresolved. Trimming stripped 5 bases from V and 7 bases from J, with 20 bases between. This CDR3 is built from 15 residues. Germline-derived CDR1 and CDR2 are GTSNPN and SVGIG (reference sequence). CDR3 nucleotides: TGTGCCTGGGACCCCCCGGGCTCGGGGAGTGAAAAACTGTTTTTT. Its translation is CAWDPPGSGSEKLFF.

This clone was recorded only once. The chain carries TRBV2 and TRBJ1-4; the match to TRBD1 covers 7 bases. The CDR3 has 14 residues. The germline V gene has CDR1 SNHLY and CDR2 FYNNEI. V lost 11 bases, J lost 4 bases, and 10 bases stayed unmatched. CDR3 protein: CADDTGVLNEKLFF. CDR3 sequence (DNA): TGTGCCGATGATACAGGGGTCCTTAATGAAAAACTGTTTTTT. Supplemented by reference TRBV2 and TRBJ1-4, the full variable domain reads EPEVTQTPSHQVTQMGQEVILRCVPISNHLYFYWYRQILGQKVEFLVSFYNNEISEKSEIFDDQFSVERPDGSNFTLKIRSTKLEDSAMYFCADDTGVLNEKLFFGSGTQLSVL.

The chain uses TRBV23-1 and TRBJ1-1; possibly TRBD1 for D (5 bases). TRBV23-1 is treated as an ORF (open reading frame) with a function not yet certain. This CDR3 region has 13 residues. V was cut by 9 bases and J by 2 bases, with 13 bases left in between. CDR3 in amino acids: CASTDRRNTEAFF. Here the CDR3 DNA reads TGCGCCAGTACCGACAGACGAAACACTGAAGCTTTCTTT.

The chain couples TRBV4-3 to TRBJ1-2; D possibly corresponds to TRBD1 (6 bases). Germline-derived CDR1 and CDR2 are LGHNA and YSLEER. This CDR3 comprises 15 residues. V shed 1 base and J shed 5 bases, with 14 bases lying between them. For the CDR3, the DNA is TGCGCCAGCAGCCAAGGACAGGACAGTCTTTATGGCTACACCTTC. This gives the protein CASSQGQDSLYGYTF.

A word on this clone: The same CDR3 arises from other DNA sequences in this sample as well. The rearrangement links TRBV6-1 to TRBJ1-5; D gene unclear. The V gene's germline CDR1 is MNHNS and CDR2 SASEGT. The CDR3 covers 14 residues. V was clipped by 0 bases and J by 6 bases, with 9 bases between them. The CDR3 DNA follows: TGTGCCAGCAGTGAAGCCGGTGGAGCTCAGCCCCAGCATTTT. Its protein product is CASSEAGGAQPQHF.

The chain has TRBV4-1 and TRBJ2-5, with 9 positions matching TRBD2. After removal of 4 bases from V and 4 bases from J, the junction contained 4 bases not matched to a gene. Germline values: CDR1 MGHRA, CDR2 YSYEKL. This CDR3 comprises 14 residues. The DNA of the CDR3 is TGCGCCAGCAGCCTTGGGACTAGCCGAGAGACCCAGTACTTC. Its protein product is CASSLGTSRETQYF.

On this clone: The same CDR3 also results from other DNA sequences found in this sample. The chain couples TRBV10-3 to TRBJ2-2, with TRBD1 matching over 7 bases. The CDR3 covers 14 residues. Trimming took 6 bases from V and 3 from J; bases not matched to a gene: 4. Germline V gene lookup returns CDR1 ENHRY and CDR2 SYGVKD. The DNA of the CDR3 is TGTGCCATCAGCCCTCAGGGGGACACCGGGGAGCTGTTTTTT. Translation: CAISPQGDTGELFF.

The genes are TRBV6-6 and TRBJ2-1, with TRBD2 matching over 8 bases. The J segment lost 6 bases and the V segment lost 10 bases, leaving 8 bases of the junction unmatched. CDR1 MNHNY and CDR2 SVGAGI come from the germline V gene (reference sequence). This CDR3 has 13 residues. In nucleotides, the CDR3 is TGTGCCACCACATACCGGGAGGGCAATGAGCAGTTCTTC. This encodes CATTYREGNEQFF.

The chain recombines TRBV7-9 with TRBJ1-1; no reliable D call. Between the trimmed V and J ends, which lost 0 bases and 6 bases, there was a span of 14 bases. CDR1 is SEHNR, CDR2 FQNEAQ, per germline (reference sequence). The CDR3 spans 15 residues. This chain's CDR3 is CASSLASGFRSEAFF. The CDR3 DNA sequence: TGTGCCAGCAGCTTAGCGTCGGGGTTTAGGTCTGAAGCTTTCTTT.

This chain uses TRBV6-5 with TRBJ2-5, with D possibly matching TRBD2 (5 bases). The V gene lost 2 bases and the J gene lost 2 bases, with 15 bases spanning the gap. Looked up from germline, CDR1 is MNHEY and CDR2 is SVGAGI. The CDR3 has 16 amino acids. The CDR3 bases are TGTGCCAGCAGTTACGGGGTAGTCCCGGGGCAAGAGACCCAGTACTTC. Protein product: CASSYGVVPGQETQYF.

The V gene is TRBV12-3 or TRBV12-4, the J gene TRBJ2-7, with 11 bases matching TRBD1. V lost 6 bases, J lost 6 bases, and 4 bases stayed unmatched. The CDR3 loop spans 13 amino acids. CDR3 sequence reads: CASRGQGAGEQYF. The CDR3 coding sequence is TGTGCCAGCAGAGGACAGGGGGCTGGCGAGCAGTACTTC.